The 26 T cell receptor beta chains below were found in one sample sequenced in a study of cytomegalovirus exposure and HLA in healthy donors. Primers for the PCR totalled 60 Vbeta and 13 Jbeta. TCRdb's table, derived via immunoSEQ multiplex PCR, lists solely in-frame clones and lacks some. The repertoire consists of about 180,000 clones, with approximately 80% occurring once and the leading ten covering under 1.5%. The sample was PBMCs. The source of these receptors is a girl aged 2-10 years in good health and CMV-seropositive.

This rearrangement joins TRBV25-1 to TRBJ2-1, with 8 bases matching TRBD2. Germline-derived CDR1 and CDR2 are MGHDK and SYGVNS. The CDR3 spans 15 residues. The V segment lost 3 bases and the J segment 6 bases; nucleotides outside the gene matches: 7. CDR3 residues: CASSDPSGSGNEQFF. In DNA, the CDR3 is TGTGCCAGCAGTGATCCCAGCGGGAGTGGCAATGAGCAGTTCTTC.

The rearrangement joins TRBV30 to TRBJ2-7; D is possibly TRBD1 (5 bases). This CDR3 has 12 residues. V shed 5 bases and J shed 7 bases, with 15 bases lying between them. The V gene's germline CDR1 is GTSNPN and CDR2 SVGIG (reference sequence). CDR3 sequence reads: CAWSLGLGEQYF. CDR3 DNA sequence: TGTGCCTGGTCGTTGGGGCTTGGAGAGCAGTACTTC.

The chain joins TRBV4-1 to TRBJ2-2, with TRBD1 matching over 7 bases. CDR1 is MGHRA, CDR2 YSYEKL, per germline. V dropped 0 bases and J dropped 6; count of bases not matched to a gene: 10. This CDR3 region has 17 residues. This CDR3 is CASSQDPGTAQAGELFF. The DNA of the CDR3 is TGCGCCAGCAGCCAAGATCCCGGGACAGCCCAAGCCGGGGAGCTGTTTTTT.

J is TRBJ1-2 and V is TRBV6-1; 8 nucleotides line up with TRBD1. Germline-derived CDR1 and CDR2 are MNHNS and SASEGT. The V segment lost 3 bases and the J segment 7 bases; nucleotides outside the gene matches: 10. CDR3 size: 15 residues. Here the CDR3 DNA reads TGTGCCAGCAGTGAGTCAGGCAGGGGGCTACGTGGCTACACCTTC. This translates into CASSESGRGLRGYTF.

The chain couples TRBV5-4 to TRBJ1-1; TRBD1 agrees at 8 bases. The CDR3 has 15 amino acids. The V and J ends lost 2 bases and 6 bases, in that order; junction bases with no gene match: 9. The germline gives CDR1 SGHNT, CDR2 YYREEE (reference sequence). CDR3 sequence reads: CASSFQGASLPEAFF. CDR3 DNA: TGTGCCAGCAGCTTTCAGGGGGCGAGCCTTCCTGAAGCTTTCTTT.

The DNA of the CDR3 is TGTGCCAGCAGCCTACAGGGGGTTGTGGGGAACACTGAAGCTTTCTTT. Its translation is CASSLQGVVGNTEAFF. This chain connects TRBV28 to TRBJ1-1; 8 bases are shared with TRBD1. Trimming removed 6 bases from V and 1 base from J; junction bases left unmatched: 10. The CDR3 has 16 residues. Germline V gene data show CDR1 as MDHEN and CDR2 as SYDVKM.

The chain recombines TRBV7-8 with TRBJ1-5, with D possibly matching TRBD1 (5 bases). Germline V gene sequence: CDR1 SGHVS, CDR2 FQNEAQ. The CDR3 spans 16 residues. V was trimmed by 4 bases and J by 4 bases, leaving 17 bases between them. DNA of the CDR3: TGTGCCAGCAGCTCTAGGGGAGGGAGTCCGAATCAGCCCCAGCATTTT. Amino acid sequence: CASSSRGGSPNQPQHF.

In DNA, the CDR3 is TGTGCCAGCAGCTTAAACGGGAACACTGAAGCTTTCTTT. Residues: CASSLNGNTEAFF. The chain links TRBV11-2 to TRBJ1-1; D uncertain. The germline gives CDR1 SGHAT, CDR2 FQNNGV. V lost 2 bases, J lost 1 base, and 5 bases lay in between. This CDR3 region has 13 residues. Combining the CDR3 with reference TRBV11-2 and TRBJ1-1 gives the whole variable domain EAGVAQSPRYKIIEKRQSVAFWCNPISGHATLYWYQQILGQGPKLLIQFQNNGVVDDSQLPKDRFSAERLKGVDSTLKIQPAKLEDSAVYLCASSLNGNTEAFFGQGTRLTVV.

The V call is TRBV5-1, the J call TRBJ2-7; weak D call: TRBD2 (5 bases). CDR3 length: 14 residues. V was shortened by 1 base and J by 4 bases, with 12 bases between the two germline ends. Germline lookup yields CDR1 SGHRS and CDR2 YFSETQ. As DNA, the CDR3 is TGCGCCAGCAGCTTGTCCCTAGCACAGTACGAGCAGTACTTC. Residues: CASSLSLAQYEQYF.

This clone occurred a few times. This rearrangement joins TRBV9 to TRBJ1-1; the match to TRBD1 covers 8 bases. This CDR3 is 12 amino acids long. Looked up from germline, CDR1 is SGDLS and CDR2 is YYNGEE. Germline trimming cut 3 bases from V and 5 bases from J; bases unmatched to any gene: 0. In DNA, the CDR3 is TGTGCCAGCAGCGGACAGGGGACTGAAGCTTTCTTT. Amino acids: CASSGQGTEAFF. Together with reference TRBV9 and TRBJ1-1, the CDR3 gives the full variable domain: DSGVTQTPKHLITATGQRVTLRCSPRSGDLSVYWYQQSLDQGLQFLIQYYNGEERAKGNILERFSAQQFPDLHSELNLSSLELGDSALYFCASSGQGTEAFFGQGTRLTVV.

The chain combines TRBV12-5 with TRBJ2-3; perhaps TRBD2 as D (5 bases). The CDR3 sequence is 20 residues long. Germline assignment: CDR1 LGHNT and CDR2 FRNRAP. The V end lost 2 bases, the J end lost 0 bases, and 24 bases lay between the germline ends. The CDR3 loop reads CASGLTLGRGREPSTDTQYF. CDR3 DNA sequence: TGTGCTAGTGGTTTGACACTAGGAAGAGGCAGAGAACCTAGCACAGATACGCAGTATTTT.

The chain joins TRBV6-5 to TRBJ2-7; the D gene is possibly TRBD2 (5 bases). V gave up 6 bases and J gave up 4 bases, with 13 bases separating them. The germline CDR1 and CDR2 sequences are MNHEY and SVGAGI. The CDR3 length is 13 residues. CDR3 in amino acids: CASSPDFTYEQYF. In DNA form, the CDR3 reads TGTGCCAGCAGCCCGGACTTTACATACGAGCAGTACTTC.

V usage is TRBV28 and J usage is TRBJ1-1; D possibly corresponds to TRBD1 (5 bases). CDR1 MDHEN and CDR2 SYDVKM come from the germline V gene. V was shortened by 2 bases and J by 3 bases, with 10 bases between the two germline ends. There are 14 residues in the CDR3. CDR3 DNA sequence: TGTGCCAGCAGTTTACCCGGGGGATACACTGAAGCTTTCTTT. Translated, it gives CASSLPGGYTEAFF.

Only one count was recorded for this clone. The V gene is TRBV7-8, the J gene TRBJ1-1; D may be TRBD1 (6 bases). The CDR3 length is 13 residues. V dropped 5 bases and J dropped 6 bases, with 13 bases sitting between them. Looked up from germline, CDR1 is SGHVS and CDR2 is FQNEAQ. The CDR3 region is CASSLQGGAEAFF. CDR3 coding DNA: TGTGCCAGCAGCCTACAGGGCGGCGCTGAAGCTTTCTTT.

This clone is a singleton in its sample. This chain connects TRBV2 to TRBJ1-1, with 11 bases identical to TRBD1. V shed 5 bases, J shed 4 bases, and the junction held 12 bases outside the gene matches. Looked up from germline, CDR1 is SNHLY and CDR2 is FYNNEI. CDR3 length: 17 residues. This CDR3 is CASSKFPDRGLRTEAFF. CDR3 bases: TGTGCCAGCAGTAAATTTCCGGACAGGGGGCTCCGCACTGAAGCTTTCTTT.

The rearrangement joins TRBV5-1 to TRBJ2-3; 13 bases are a match to TRBD2. The germline V gene has CDR1 SGHRS and CDR2 YFSETQ. This CDR3 has 16 residues. J lost 1 base, V lost 2 bases, and 1 base had no gene match. The CDR3 sequence: CASSLTSGRGTDTQYF. The DNA of the CDR3 is TGCGCCAGCAGCTTAACTAGCGGGAGGGGCACAGATACGCAGTATTTT.

This clone came up once. The chain links TRBV11-2 to TRBJ1-3; a weak D match, TRBD1 (5 bases). V was trimmed by 0 bases and J by 8 bases, leaving 17 bases between them. From germline, CDR1 is SGHAT and CDR2 FQNNGV. There are 16 residues in the CDR3. The chain's CDR3 is CASSLEPNRFKDTIYF. Here the CDR3 DNA reads TGTGCCAGCAGCTTAGAGCCCAACAGGTTCAAAGACACCATATATTTT.

Details on this clone: The same CDR3 arises from other DNA sequences in this sample as well. The chain is built from TRBV28 and TRBJ1-5; TRBD1 is a possible D gene (5 bases). V lost 2 bases and J lost 7, with 6 bases in between. The CDR3 is 12 residues long. Germline loops: CDR1 MDHEN, CDR2 SYDVKM. CDR3 DNA sequence: TGTGCCAGCAGTTTAGGGGGGCAGCCCCAGCATTTT. It is translated as CASSLGGQPQHF. Variable domain in full (rest from reference TRBV28 and TRBJ1-5): DVKVTQSSRYLVKRTGEKVFLECVQDMDHENMFWYRQDPGLGLRLIYFSYDVKMKEKGDIPEGYSVSREKKERFSLILESASTNQTSMYLCASSLGGQPQHFGDGTRLSIL.

CDR3 loop: CASSQVLGLQGGHGYTF. In DNA form, the CDR3 reads TGTGCCAGCAGCCAAGTTCTTGGACTACAGGGGGGGCATGGCTACACCTTC. The chain uses TRBV4-2 and TRBJ1-2, with 8 bases that match TRBD1. V gave up 1 base and J gave up 6 bases; unmatched junction bases: 13. CDR1 LGHNA and CDR2 YNFKEQ come from the germline V gene. The CDR3 totals 17 residues.

The chain recombines TRBV29-1 with TRBJ1-2; the match to TRBD1 covers 7 bases. With V trimmed by 4 bases and J by 6 bases, 2 bases remained unmatched. Per germline, CDR1 SQVTM and CDR2 ANQGSEA. The CDR3 is made up of 11 amino acids. In DNA form, the CDR3 reads TGCAGCGTTGGACAGGGCAATGGCTACACCTTC. It yields the protein CSVGQGNGYTF.

The J gene is TRBJ1-1, the V gene TRBV7-8, with no clear D. The CDR3 is made up of 16 amino acids. Between the trimmed V and J ends, which lost 1 base and 1 base, there was a span of 13 bases. Looked up from germline, CDR1 is SGHVS and CDR2 is FQNEAQ. CDR3 in DNA: TGTGCCAGCAGCTTAGTAAGTGGCAACCAGAACACTGAAGCTTTCTTT. As protein: CASSLVSGNQNTEAFF.

There are a few counts of this clone. The V call is TRBV2, the J call TRBJ2-1, with D uncertain. The CDR3 has 13 amino acids. The V end was cut by 5 bases, the J end by 4 bases, with 9 bases between. The germline V gene has CDR1 SNHLY and CDR2 FYNNEI. The CDR3 sequence: CASSTTLYNEQFF. The CDR3 DNA sequence: TGTGCCAGCAGTACGACTCTGTACAATGAGCAGTTCTTC.

The chain uses TRBV28 and TRBJ1-1; D ambiguous. Germline assignment: CDR1 MDHEN and CDR2 SYDVKM. CDR3 length: 14 amino acids. V was trimmed by 7 bases and J by 2 bases, leaving 14 bases between them. As DNA, the CDR3 is TGTGCCAGCATCCCCTTCGAGGGAAACACTGAAGCTTTCTTT. This sequence encodes CASIPFEGNTEAFF. The variable domain in full, completed from reference TRBV28 and TRBJ1-1, reads DVKVTQSSRYLVKRTGEKVFLECVQDMDHENMFWYRQDPGLGLRLIYFSYDVKMKEKGDIPEGYSVSREKKERFSLILESASTNQTSMYLCASIPFEGNTEAFFGQGTRLTVV.

CDR3 sequence (DNA): TGTGCCAGCAGCCCCGACGGGAGGAGCACAGATACGCAGTATTTT. Its translation is CASSPDGRSTDTQYF. The chain couples TRBV2 to TRBJ2-3; 7 nucleotides agree with TRBD2. Germline V gene lookup returns CDR1 SNHLY and CDR2 FYNNEI. Trimming took 6 bases from V and 0 from J; bases not matched to a gene: 6. This CDR3 spans 15 amino acids.

This clone was counted a single time. V usage is TRBV13 and J usage is TRBJ2-2; D remains ambiguous. Between the trimmed V and J ends, which lost 3 bases and 4 bases, there was a span of 15 bases. The V gene's germline CDR1 is PRHDT and CDR2 FYEKMQ (reference sequence). The CDR3 contains 16 residues. The CDR3 bases are TGTGCCAGCAGCTTTTCCCCATCTAGTTCCACCGGGGAGCTGTTTTTT. This gives the protein CASSFSPSSSTGELFF.

The rearrangement joins TRBV15 to TRBJ2-6; D possibly corresponds to TRBD1 (5 bases). The CDR3 spans 17 residues. The V gene's germline CDR1 is LNHNV and CDR2 YYDKDF (reference sequence). V gave up 1 base and J gave up 2 bases, with 12 bases separating them. The CDR3 coding sequence is TGTGCCACCAGCAGAGGAAGGCAGGGCACTGGGGCCAACGTCCTGACTTTC. Amino acids: CATSRGRQGTGANVLTF.